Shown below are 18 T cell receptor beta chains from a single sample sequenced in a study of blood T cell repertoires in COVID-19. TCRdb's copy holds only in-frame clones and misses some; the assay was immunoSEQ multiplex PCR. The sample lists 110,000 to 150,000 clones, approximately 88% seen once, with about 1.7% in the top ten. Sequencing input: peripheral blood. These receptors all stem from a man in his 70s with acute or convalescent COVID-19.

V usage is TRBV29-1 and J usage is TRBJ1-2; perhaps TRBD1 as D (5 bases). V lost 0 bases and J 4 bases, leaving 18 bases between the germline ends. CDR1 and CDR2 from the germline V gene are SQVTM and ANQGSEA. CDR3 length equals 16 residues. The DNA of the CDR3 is TGCAGCGTTGAAGACTGGGGTCGAGGGGACTCCTATGGCTACACCTTC. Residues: CSVEDWGRGDSYGYTF.

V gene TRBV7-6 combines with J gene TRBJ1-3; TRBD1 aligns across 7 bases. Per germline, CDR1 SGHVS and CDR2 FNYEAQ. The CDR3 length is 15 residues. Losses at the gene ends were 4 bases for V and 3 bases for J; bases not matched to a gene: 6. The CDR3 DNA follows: TGTGCCAGCAGCTCGGTGACAGGGAGTGGAAACACCATATATTTT. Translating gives CASSSVTGSGNTIYF.

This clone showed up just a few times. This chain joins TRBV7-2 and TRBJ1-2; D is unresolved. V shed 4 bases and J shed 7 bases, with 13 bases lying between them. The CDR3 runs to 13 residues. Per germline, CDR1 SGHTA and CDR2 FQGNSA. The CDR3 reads CASSWNREGGYTF. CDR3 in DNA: TGTGCCAGCAGCTGGAATAGGGAGGGTGGCTACACCTTC.

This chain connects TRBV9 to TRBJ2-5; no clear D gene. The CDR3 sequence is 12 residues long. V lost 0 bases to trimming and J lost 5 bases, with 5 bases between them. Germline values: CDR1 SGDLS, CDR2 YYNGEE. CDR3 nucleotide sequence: TGTGCCAGCAGCGTAGCTCAGGAGACCCAGTACTTC. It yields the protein CASSVAQETQYF.

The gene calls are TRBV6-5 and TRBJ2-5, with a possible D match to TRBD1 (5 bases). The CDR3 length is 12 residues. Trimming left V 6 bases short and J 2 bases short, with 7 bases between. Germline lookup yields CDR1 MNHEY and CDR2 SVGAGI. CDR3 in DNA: TGTGCCAGCAGGGACACTCAAGAGACCCAGTACTTC. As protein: CASRDTQETQYF.

The CDR3 loop reads CASPSADTQYF. For the CDR3, the DNA is TGCGCCAGCCCTTCAGCAGATACGCAGTATTTT. This rearrangement joins TRBV23-1 to TRBJ2-3; no firm D call. TRBV23-1 is an open reading frame whose function is uncertain. V dropped 8 bases and J dropped 4 bases, with 7 bases sitting between them. The CDR3 has 11 amino acids.

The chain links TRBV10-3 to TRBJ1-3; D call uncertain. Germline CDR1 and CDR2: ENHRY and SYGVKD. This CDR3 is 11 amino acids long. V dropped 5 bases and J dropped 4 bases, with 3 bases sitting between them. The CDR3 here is CAISSGNTIYF. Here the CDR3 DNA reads TGTGCCATCAGTTCAGGAAACACCATATATTTT.

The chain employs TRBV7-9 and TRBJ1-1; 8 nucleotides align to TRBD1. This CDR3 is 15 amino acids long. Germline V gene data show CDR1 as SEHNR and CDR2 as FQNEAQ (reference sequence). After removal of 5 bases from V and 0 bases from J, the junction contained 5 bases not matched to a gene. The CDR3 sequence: CASSRRQGLNTEAFF. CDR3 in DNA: TGTGCCAGCAGCCGCAGACAGGGGTTGAACACTGAAGCTTTCTTT.

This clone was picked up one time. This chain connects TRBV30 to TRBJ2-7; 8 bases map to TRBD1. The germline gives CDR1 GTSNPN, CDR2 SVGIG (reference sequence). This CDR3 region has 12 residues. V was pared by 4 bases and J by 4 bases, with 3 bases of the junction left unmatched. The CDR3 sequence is CAWTGGGYEQYF. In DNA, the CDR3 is TGTGCCTGGACAGGGGGCGGGTACGAGCAGTACTTC. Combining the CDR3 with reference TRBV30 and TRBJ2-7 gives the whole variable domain SQTIHQWPATLVQPVGSPLSLECTVEGTSNPNLYWYRQAAGRGLQLLFYSVGIGQISSEVPQNLSASRPQDRQFILSSKKLLLSDSGFYLCAWTGGGYEQYFGPGTRLTVT.

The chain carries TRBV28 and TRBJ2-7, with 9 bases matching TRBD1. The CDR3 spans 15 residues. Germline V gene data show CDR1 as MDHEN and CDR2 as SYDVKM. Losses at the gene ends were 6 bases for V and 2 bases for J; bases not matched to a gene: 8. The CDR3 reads CASRVGTGSPYEQYF. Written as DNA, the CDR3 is TGTGCCAGCAGGGTGGGGACAGGGAGTCCCTACGAGCAGTACTTC.

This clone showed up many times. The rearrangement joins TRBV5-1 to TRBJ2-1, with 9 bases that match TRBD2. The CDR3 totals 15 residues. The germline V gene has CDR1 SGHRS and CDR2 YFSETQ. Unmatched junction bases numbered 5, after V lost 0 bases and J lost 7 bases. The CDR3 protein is CASSLALRGGNEQFF. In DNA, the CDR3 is TGCGCCAGCAGCTTGGCTTTGCGGGGGGGAAATGAGCAGTTCTTC. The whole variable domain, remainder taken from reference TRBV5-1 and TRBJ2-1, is KAGVTQTPRYLIKTRGQQVTLSCSPISGHRSVSWYQQTPGQGLQFLFEYFSETQRNKGNFPGRFSGRQFSNSRSEMNVSTLELGDSALYLCASSLALRGGNEQFFGPGTRLTVL.

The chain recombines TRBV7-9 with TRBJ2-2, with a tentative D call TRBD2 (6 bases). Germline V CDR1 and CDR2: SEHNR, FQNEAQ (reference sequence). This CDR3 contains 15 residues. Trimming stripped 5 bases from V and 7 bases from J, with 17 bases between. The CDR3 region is CASSPRGNPGGELFF. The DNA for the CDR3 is TGTGCCAGCAGCCCGCGGGGAAACCCTGGCGGGGAGCTGTTTTTT.

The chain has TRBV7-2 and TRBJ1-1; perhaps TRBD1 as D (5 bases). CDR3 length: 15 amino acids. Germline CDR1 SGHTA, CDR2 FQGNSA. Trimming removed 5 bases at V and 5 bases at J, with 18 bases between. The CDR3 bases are TGTGCCAGCAGCGGACTAGGTGACAGAGGGACTGAAGCTTTCTTT. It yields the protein CASSGLGDRGTEAFF.

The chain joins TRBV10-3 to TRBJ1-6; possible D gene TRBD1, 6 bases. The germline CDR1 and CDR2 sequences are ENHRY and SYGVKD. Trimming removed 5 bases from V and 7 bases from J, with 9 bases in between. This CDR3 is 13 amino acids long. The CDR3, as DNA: TGTGCCATCAGTCCGGGGACAAATTCACCCCTCCACTTT. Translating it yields CAISPGTNSPLHF.

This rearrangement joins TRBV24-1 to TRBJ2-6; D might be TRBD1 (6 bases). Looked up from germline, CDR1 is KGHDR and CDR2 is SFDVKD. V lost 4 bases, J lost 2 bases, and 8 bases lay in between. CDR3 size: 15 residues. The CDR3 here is CATSDRGTGANVLTF. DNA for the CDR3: TGTGCCACCAGTGACAGGGGTACTGGGGCCAACGTCCTGACTTTC.

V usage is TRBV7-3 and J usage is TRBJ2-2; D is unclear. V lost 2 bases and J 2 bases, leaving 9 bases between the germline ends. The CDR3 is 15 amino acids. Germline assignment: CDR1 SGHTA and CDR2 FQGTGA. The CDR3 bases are TGTGCCAGCAGCTTAGAACCGACAAACACCGGGGAGCTGTTTTTT. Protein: CASSLEPTNTGELFF.

For the CDR3, the DNA is TGTGCCAGTAGTATAGGTCCTAGCGGGGGGGCTGGGAATGAGCAGTTCTTC. This codes for CASSIGPSGGAGNEQFF. The chain recombines TRBV19 with TRBJ2-1; 12 nucleotides agree with TRBD2. There are 17 residues in the CDR3. CDR1 and CDR2 from the germline V gene are LNHDA and SQIVND (reference sequence). The V segment lost 1 base and the J segment 7 bases; nucleotides outside the gene matches: 8.

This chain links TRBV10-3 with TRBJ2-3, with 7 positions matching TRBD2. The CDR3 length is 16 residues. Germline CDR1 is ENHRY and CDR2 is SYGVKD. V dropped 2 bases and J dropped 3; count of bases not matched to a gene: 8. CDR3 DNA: TGTGCCATCAGTGAGCTGGGACTACAAGGGACAGATACGCAGTATTTT. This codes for CAISELGLQGTDTQYF.